This TCR beta chain derives from a study of CD8 T cells in ankylosing spondylitis. Study outcomes and limitations: Ankylosing spondylitis blood seemed to carry a telltale TCR beta motif made of several highly homologous variants. The clones that were linked to disease were reported to be significantly enriched in matched synovial fluid samples from ankylosing spondylitis patients.

Using its own MiXCR run on the 5' RACE reads, TCRdb lists one record per CDR3 protein. The sample includes about 6,000 distinct CDR3 sequences, about 2.1% seen only once; the top ten take about half. This clonotype has ten or more counts. As yet, its antigen is unknown. The length of the CDR3 is 15 residues. The germline V gene encodes CDR1 SGDLS and CDR2 YYNGEE. Trimming left V 3 bases short and J 4 bases short, with 14 bases between. The chain combines TRBV9 with TRBJ2-1; D could derive from TRBD1 or TRBD2 (7 bases each). Source material: blood, either unsorted or a sorted T cell fraction (not recorded which). This clonotype was obtained from a male donor with ankylosing spondylitis or in good health (not recorded which). The CDR3 here is CASSAGGAGYNEQFF. As DNA, the CDR3 is TGTGCCAGCAGCGCAGGGGGAGCGGGATACAATGAGCAGTTCTTC.